Shown below are 32 T cell receptor beta chains from a single sample sequenced in a study of human T cells and chemical hapten exposure. Time point reported: patch test 1, 2 weeks after DPC sensitization. The treatment denotes: therapeutic diphenylcyclopropenone sensitization with weekly scalp DPC. MiXCR was run by TCRdb on the RACE reads, yielding one entry per CDR3 protein. The sample has some 77,000 distinct CDR3 sequences; 10% are singletons. Sequencing was performed on whole blood, taken in connection with sensitization to the hapten diphenylcyclopropenone (DPC). The receptors derive from a woman between 45 and 65 years old with alopecia areata. Some clones in this sample may be carry-over from other donors' samples.

Ten or more counts support this clonotype. In DNA, the CDR3 is TGTGCCAGCAGTTTAGAGAGGGCCTACGGTGAGCAGTTCTTC. It encodes CASSLERAYGEQFF. This sequence joins TRBV27 and TRBJ2-1; possibly TRBD2 for D (5 bases). CDR3 length equals 14 residues. V lost 2 bases and J 9 bases, leaving 14 bases between the germline ends. From germline, CDR1 is MNHEY and CDR2 SMNVEV (reference sequence).

This clonotype appeared a few times. The J gene is TRBJ2-3, the V gene TRBV6-5; 8 nucleotides align to TRBD2. Germline-derived CDR1 and CDR2 are MNHEY and SVGAGI. The CDR3 spans 16 residues. V trimming: 5 bases; J trimming: 4 bases; junction bases outside the gene matches: 11. CDR3 sequence (DNA): TGTGCCAGCAGTCTTCTAGCGGGCGGAGGGGCAGATACGCAGTATTTT. Its protein is CASSLLAGGGADTQYF.

This sequence joins TRBV3-1 and TRBJ1-6; 10 bases line up with TRBD1. CDR1 and CDR2 (germline): LGHDT, YNNKEL (reference sequence). This CDR3 region has 14 residues. V lost 4 bases and J lost 10; bases outside the gene matches: 4. Here the CDR3 reads CASSRGQGRSPLHF. In nucleotides, the CDR3 is TGTGCCAGCAGCCGGGGACAGGGGCGGTCACCCCTCCACTTT.

This clonotype was observed many times. Here the CDR3 reads CASSYGGASQETQYF. The CDR3 nucleotides are TGTGCCAGCAGCTACGGGGGGGCCAGCCAAGAGACCCAGTACTTC. The chain links TRBV7-6 to TRBJ2-5, with 8 nucleotides matching TRBD2. CDR1 SGHVS and CDR2 FNYEAQ come from the germline V gene. After removal of 4 bases from V and 1 base from J, the junction contained 5 bases not matched to a gene. The CDR3 has 15 amino acids.

This clonotype was seen ten or more times. V is TRBV12-3 or TRBV12-4 and J is TRBJ2-6; 7 nucleotides line up with TRBD2. The CDR3 has 15 residues. The J segment lost 2 bases and the V segment lost 3 bases, leaving 1 base of the junction unmatched. CDR3 nucleotides: TGTGCCAGCAGTTTGGGGGGGGCTGGGGCCAACGTCCTGACTTTC. This codes for CASSLGGAGANVLTF.

V usage is TRBV7-2 and J usage is TRBJ1-3; D remains ambiguous. V gave up 5 bases and J gave up 0 bases, with 8 bases separating them. CDR1 is SGHTA, CDR2 FQGNSA, per germline. The CDR3 spans 14 residues. The CDR3 nucleotides are TGTGCCAGCAGCCCTCTCGGCTCTGGAAACACCATATATTTT. Residues: CASSPLGSGNTIYF.

This clonotype appeared many times. The genes are TRBV11-2 and TRBJ2-1, with 9 bases aligning to TRBD2. The CDR3 runs to 15 residues. V trimming: 5 bases; J trimming: 1 base; junction bases outside the gene matches: 3. Germline CDR1 and CDR2: SGHAT and FQNNGV. CDR3 region: CASSRLAGSYNEQFF. CDR3 DNA: TGTGCCAGCAGCCGGCTAGCGGGGTCCTACAATGAGCAGTTCTTC.

As concerns this clonotype: A much larger clone differs from this one at a single base, so this may be a read error. The V call is TRBV12-5, the J call TRBJ1-1; a weak D match, TRBD1 (5 bases). V was clipped by 3 bases and J by 3 bases, with 8 bases between them. In germline, CDR1 is LGHNT, CDR2 FRNRAP. CDR3 size: 13 residues. CDR3 sequence: CASGFGGDTEAFF. CDR3 in DNA: TGTGCTAGTGGTTTCGGGGGAGACACTGAAGCTTTCTTT.

The genes are TRBV20-1 and TRBJ2-7; perhaps TRBD2 as D (6 bases). Trimming pared 6 bases from V and 5 bases from J, leaving 17 bases between. Per the germline V gene, CDR1 is DFQATT and CDR2 is SNEGSKA (reference sequence). CDR3 length: 13 amino acids. The CDR3 here is CSATPGGTHEQYF. CDR3 sequence (DNA): TGCAGTGCGACCCCCGGCGGGACCCACGAGCAGTACTTC.

The V and J genes are TRBV30 and TRBJ1-6, with 8 nucleotides matching TRBD1. The germline CDR1 and CDR2 sequences are GTSNPN and SVGIG (reference sequence). The length of the CDR3 is 14 residues. V gave up 0 bases and J gave up 10 bases; unmatched junction bases: 5. The CDR3 nucleotides are TGTGCCTGGAGTGTCCCAGGGGGCGGATCACCCCTCCACTTT. This encodes CAWSVPGGGSPLHF.

The chain recombines TRBV2 with TRBJ1-1; D remains ambiguous. The V gene's germline CDR1 is SNHLY and CDR2 FYNNEI. The CDR3 runs to 13 residues. The V end lost 7 bases, the J end lost 0 bases, and 9 bases lay between the germline ends. The CDR3 is CASIGVMNTEAFF. In nucleotides, the CDR3 is TGTGCCAGCATCGGCGTTATGAACACTGAAGCTTTCTTT.

This clonotype was counted between two and nine times. This rearrangement joins TRBV6-1 to TRBJ2-2; the match to TRBD1 covers 7 bases. The CDR3 consists of 13 residues. After removal of 6 bases from V and 6 bases from J, the junction contained 4 bases not matched to a gene. Germline assignment: CDR1 MNHNS and CDR2 SASEGT. CDR3 DNA: TGTGCCAGCAGGGGGACAGTTCCCGGGGAGCTGTTTTTT. Its protein product is CASRGTVPGELFF.

This clonotype was found a few times. The rearrangement links TRBV20-1 to TRBJ1-1; 7 bases match TRBD1. The germline gives CDR1 DFQATT, CDR2 SNEGSKA (reference sequence). Losses at the gene ends were 5 bases for V and 0 bases for J; bases not matched to a gene: 6. This CDR3 comprises 14 residues. CDR3 residues: CSAVPGTVNTEAFF. In nucleotides, the CDR3 is TGCAGTGCTGTACCGGGGACAGTGAACACTGAAGCTTTCTTT.

This clonotype came up many times. DNA for the CDR3: TGTGCCAGCAGTTATGGGACGGCCTCCTACGAGCAGTACTTC. This translates into CASSYGTASYEQYF. The chain links TRBV6-2 or TRBV6-3 to TRBJ2-7; either TRBD1 or TRBD2 may fit D (5 bases each). CDR1 MNHEY and CDR2 SVGEGT come from the germline V gene. Trimming shortened V by 3 bases and J by 0 bases, and 9 bases separated the two germline ends. This CDR3 is built from 14 residues.

This clonotype was recorded a few times. The rearrangement joins TRBV28 to TRBJ1-5; weak D call: TRBD1 (6 bases). Germline values: CDR1 MDHEN, CDR2 SYDVKM. The CDR3 is 14 amino acids. Deletions cut 10 bases from V and 3 bases from J, with 16 bases between. CDR3 protein: CANRAQGVNQPQHF. DNA for the CDR3: TGTGCCAACAGGGCCCAAGGGGTCAATCAGCCCCAGCATTTT.

The rearrangement links TRBV4-2 to TRBJ2-4; possible D gene TRBD1, 5 bases. This CDR3 region has 17 residues. V lost 0 bases and J lost 0, with 12 bases in between. Germline V lookup: CDR1 LGHNA, CDR2 YNFKEQ. The CDR3 DNA reads TGTGCCAGCAGCCAAGATTCTCTGACAGAAGCCAAAAACATTCAGTACTTC. As protein: CASSQDSLTEAKNIQYF.

The genes are TRBV10-2 and TRBJ1-2; D gene unclear. The germline CDR1 and CDR2 sequences are WSHSY and SAAADI. V shed 3 bases and J shed 0 bases, with 5 bases lying between them. This CDR3 contains 13 residues. The CDR3 DNA is TGCGCCAGCAGTGATCCGACTAACTATGGCTACACCTTC. It yields the protein CASSDPTNYGYTF.

The table lists this clonotype with many counts. The chain recombines TRBV10-3 with TRBJ1-2; 8 bases match TRBD1. The CDR3 extends over 16 amino acids. V trimming: 0 bases; J trimming: 7 bases; junction bases outside the gene matches: 10. Germline lookup yields CDR1 ENHRY and CDR2 SYGVKD. The CDR3 DNA is TGTGCCATCAGTGAGTCCTCGACAGGGGCGGTTTTTGGCTACACCTTC. As protein: CAISESSTGAVFGYTF.

This chain connects TRBV20-1 to TRBJ2-2; the D gene could be TRBD1 or TRBD2 (5 bases each). Trimming pared 1 base from V and 3 bases from J, leaving 15 bases between. The CDR3 extends over 16 amino acids. CDR1 and CDR2 (germline): DFQATT, SNEGSKA (reference sequence). The CDR3 sequence is CSARVGVSRDTGELFF. In DNA form, the CDR3 reads TGCAGTGCTAGAGTGGGGGTTAGTCGGGACACCGGGGAGCTGTTTTTT.

This clonotype has ten or more counts. V and J are TRBV6-5 and TRBJ1-6; D not certain. This CDR3 is built from 13 residues. Between the trimmed V and J ends, which lost 0 bases and 7 bases, there was a span of 4 bases. Looked up from germline, CDR1 is MNHEY and CDR2 is SVGAGI. The CDR3 here is CASSYSLNSPLHF. In nucleotides, the CDR3 is TGTGCCAGCAGTTACTCGTTAAATTCACCCCTCCACTTT.

The gene calls are TRBV12-3 or TRBV12-4 and TRBJ2-2; 11 nucleotides align to TRBD2. With 6 bases clipped from V and 4 bases from J, the junction kept 7 bases outside the gene matches. The CDR3 covers 16 residues. The CDR3 sequence is CASRPRLAGSTGELFF. CDR3 sequence (DNA): TGTGCCAGCAGACCGAGACTAGCGGGAAGCACCGGGGAGCTGTTTTTT.

A word on this clonotype: A junction end diverges from the germline sequence, so it may reflect a read error. The V and J genes are TRBV7-7 and TRBJ2-5, with D uncertain. Per the germline V gene, CDR1 is SSHAT and CDR2 is FNYEAQ (reference sequence). This CDR3 contains 14 residues. CDR3 protein: CASSPTRSQETQYF. CDR3 DNA sequence: TGTGCTAGCAGCCCTACTCGATCCCAAGAGACCCAGTACTTC.

This clonotype was seen many times. This chain's CDR3 is CASREREVTDTQYF. Written as DNA, the CDR3 is TGTGCCAGCAGAGAGCGGGAGGTCACAGATACGCAGTATTTT. The rearrangement uses TRBV6-5 and TRBJ2-3; the match to TRBD2 covers 9 bases. Trimming removed 6 bases from V and 2 bases from J; junction bases left unmatched: 3. The CDR3 consists of 14 residues. From germline, CDR1 is MNHEY and CDR2 SVGAGI.

In this sample, this clonotype turned up many times. V usage is TRBV9 and J usage is TRBJ2-5; D unclear. Trimming removed 2 bases at V and 5 bases at J, with 10 bases between. The CDR3 extends over 13 amino acids. In germline, CDR1 is SGDLS, CDR2 YYNGEE. The CDR3: CASSVSFRETQYF. The CDR3 region has the DNA TGTGCCAGCAGCGTGAGCTTCCGGGAGACCCAGTACTTC.

The chain joins TRBV19 to TRBJ1-2; 8 bases line up with TRBD1. Germline V lookup: CDR1 LNHDA, CDR2 SQIVND (reference sequence). The V and J ends lost 3 bases and 3 bases, in that order; junction bases with no gene match: 6. The CDR3 spans 15 residues. CDR3 bases: TGTGCCAGTAGTATCGGGACAGGACCCTACTATGGCTACACCTTC. This encodes CASSIGTGPYYGYTF.

This clonotype has only one observation. CDR3 bases: TGTGCCAGCAGTGCAAATTTTCCCTACGAGCAGTACTTC. Protein sequence: CASSANFPYEQYF. The rearrangement joins TRBV2 to TRBJ2-7; D gene uncertain. Germline V CDR1 and CDR2: SNHLY, FYNNEI. There are 13 residues in the CDR3. Trimming stripped 4 bases from V and 2 bases from J, with 9 bases between.

This clonotype has at least ten counts. This rearrangement joins TRBV5-1 to TRBJ1-1; D is uncertain. The germline V gene has CDR1 SGHRS and CDR2 YFSETQ. There are 14 residues in the CDR3. Trimming left V 6 bases short and J 0 bases short, with 12 bases between. CDR3 nucleotide sequence: TGCGCCAGCAAGGCAGAGACACTGAACACTGAAGCTTTCTTT. The encoded protein is CASKAETLNTEAFF.

There are a few counts of this clonotype. The chain joins TRBV29-1 to TRBJ2-7; D could derive from TRBD1 or TRBD2 (5 bases each). Germline V CDR1 and CDR2: SQVTM, ANQGSEA. The CDR3 is made up of 11 amino acids. Trimming took 4 bases from V and 7 from J, leaving 11 bases between them. The CDR3 here is CSVGDHAEQYF. CDR3 bases: TGCAGCGTTGGGGACCACGCTGAGCAGTACTTC.

This clonotype occurred many times. The chain uses TRBV6-5 and TRBJ1-1; no firm D call. CDR3 length: 12 amino acids. Germline-derived CDR1 and CDR2 are MNHEY and SVGAGI. V was cut by 7 bases and J by 2 bases, with 8 bases left in between. The CDR3 sequence is CASISANTEAFF. The CDR3 nucleotides read TGTGCCAGCATTTCCGCTAACACTGAAGCTTTCTTT.

This clonotype was observed a few times. The chain is built from TRBV20-1 and TRBJ2-7; 11 bases are a match to TRBD1. Trimming at V came to 3 bases and at J to 2 bases, leaving 6 bases not matched to a gene. CDR1 and CDR2 (germline): DFQATT, SNEGSKA (reference sequence). The CDR3 covers 15 residues. The CDR3 bases are TGCAGTGCTAGGACCGGGACAGGGGGGACCTACGAGCAGTACTTC. Residues: CSARTGTGGTYEQYF.

In its sample, this clonotype was seen many times. The genes are TRBV20-1 and TRBJ2-7; 9 nucleotides line up with TRBD1. This CDR3 is 14 amino acids long. Unmatched junction bases numbered 9, after V lost 3 bases and J lost 6 bases. Germline values: CDR1 DFQATT, CDR2 SNEGSKA (reference sequence). The CDR3 DNA follows: TGCAGTGCTAGGGGACAGGGACAGATAGGCGAGCAGTACTTC. Translating gives CSARGQGQIGEQYF.

The table lists this clonotype with a few counts. V gene TRBV7-6 combines with J gene TRBJ2-1; a weak D match, TRBD2 (5 bases). The V and J ends lost 5 bases and 7 bases respectively, with 21 bases between them. The CDR3 length is 16 residues. In germline, CDR1 is SGHVS, CDR2 FNYEAQ. As DNA, the CDR3 is TGTGCCAGCAGCCCCCGATCCGGAGGAGACAAGAATGAGCAGTTCTTC. Translating gives CASSPRSGGDKNEQFF.